This T cell receptor beta chain derives from a study of cytomegalovirus exposure and HLA in healthy donors. Findings and limits, study-wide: Previously analyzed data showed that most TCR beta V segments were productive at a frequency of about 90% or about 30%. Later analysis associated a missense DCLRE1C variant with TCR beta V- and J-gene trimming.

This PCR relied on a set of 60 Vbeta primers and 13 Jbeta primers. Method: immunoSEQ multiplex PCR; TCRdb's copy keeps in-frame clones and lacks some. The profile covers more than 75,000 clones, with about 85% appearing a single time and about 15% taken by the ten largest. There are 13 residues in the CDR3. Germline V gives CDR1 MNHEY, CDR2 SVGAGI. V was trimmed by 2 bases and J by 7 bases, leaving 9 bases between them. Notes on this clone: As yet, its antigen is unknown.

Whereas donors were nominally healthy upon sampling, unrecorded immune exposures were probable. The rearrangement uses TRBV6-5 and TRBJ2-1; TRBD1 might be the D (6 bases). This TCR was recovered from a woman between 35 and 50 years old in good health and CMV-seropositive. Sequencing input: PBMCs. The CDR3: CASSYRGFNEQFF. The CDR3 nucleotides read TGTGCCAGCAGTTACAGGGGGTTTAATGAGCAGTTCTTC.